Detailed here is one T cell receptor beta chain. These data come from a study of blood T cell repertoires in COVID-19. For the study at large: Sample material is recorded as cDNA or gDNA derived from T cells, B-cell-depleted T cells, or PBMCs.

Measured with immunoSEQ multiplex PCR; TCRdb has only the in-frame clones, and not every one. The table records about 460,000 clones, approximately 91% of them present only once. Each participant's cohort was designated according to participant-reported clinical history. The sample comprised PBMCs or T cells enriched from blood (not recorded which). This receptor was taken from a woman aged 60-70 years who had recovered from COVID-19.

CDR3 DNA: TGTGCCAGCAGTACCCAGGGGGCTGGAAACACCATATATTTT. This encodes CASSTQGAGNTIYF. The chain links TRBV2 to TRBJ1-3; TRBD1 aligns across 7 bases. J was trimmed by 2 bases and V by 5 bases; bases with no gene match: 3. CDR3 size: 14 residues. The germline gives CDR1 SNHLY, CDR2 FYNNEI.